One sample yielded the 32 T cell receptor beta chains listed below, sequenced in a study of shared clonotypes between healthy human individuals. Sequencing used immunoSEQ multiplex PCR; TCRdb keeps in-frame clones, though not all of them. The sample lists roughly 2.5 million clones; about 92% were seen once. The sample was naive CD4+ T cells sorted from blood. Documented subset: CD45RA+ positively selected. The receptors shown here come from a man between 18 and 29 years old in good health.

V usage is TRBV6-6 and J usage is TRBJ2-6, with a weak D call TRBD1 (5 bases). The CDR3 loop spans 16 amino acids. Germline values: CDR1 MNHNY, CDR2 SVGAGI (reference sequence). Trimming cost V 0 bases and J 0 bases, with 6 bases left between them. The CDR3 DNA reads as TGTGCCAGCAGTTACTCAGACAGCTCTGGGGCCAACGTCCTGACTTTC. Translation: CASSYSDSSGANVLTF.

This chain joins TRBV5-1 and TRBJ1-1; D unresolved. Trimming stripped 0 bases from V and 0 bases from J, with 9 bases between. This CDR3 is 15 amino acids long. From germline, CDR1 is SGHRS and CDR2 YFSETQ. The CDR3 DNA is TGCGCCAGCAGCTTGGATGTCAGGATGAACACTGAAGCTTTCTTT. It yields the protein CASSLDVRMNTEAFF.

This CDR3 is CASSKGRGNGGPYCSNQPQHF. CDR3 nucleotides: TGTGCCAGCAGCAAGGGCCGCGGGAATGGGGGGCCCTACTGTAGCAATCAGCCCCAGCATTTT. The rearrangement uses TRBV21-1 and TRBJ1-5. TRBV21-1 is given as a pseudogene. The length of the CDR3 is 21 residues.

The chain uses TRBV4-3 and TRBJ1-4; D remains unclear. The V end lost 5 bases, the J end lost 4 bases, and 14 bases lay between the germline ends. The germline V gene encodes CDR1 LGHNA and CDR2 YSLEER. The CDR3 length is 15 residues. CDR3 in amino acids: CASSGRAMDNEKLFF. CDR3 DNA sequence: TGCGCCAGCAGCGGGAGGGCAATGGATAATGAAAAACTGTTTTTT.

CDR3 loop: CASSYGSTGELFF. CDR3 nucleotides: TGTGCCAGCAGTTACGGTAGTACCGGGGAGCTGTTTTTT. The genes are TRBV6-5 and TRBJ2-2; D remains unclear. V shed 2 bases and J shed 5 bases, with 6 bases lying between them. Per germline, CDR1 MNHEY and CDR2 SVGAGI. The CDR3 is 13 residues long.

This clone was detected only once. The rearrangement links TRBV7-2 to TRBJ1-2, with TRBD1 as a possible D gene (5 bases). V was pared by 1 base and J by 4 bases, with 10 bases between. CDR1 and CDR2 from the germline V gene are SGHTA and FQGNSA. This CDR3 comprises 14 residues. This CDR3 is CASSLDQGSYGYTF. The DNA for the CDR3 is TGTGCCAGCAGCTTAGATCAGGGTTCCTATGGCTACACCTTC.

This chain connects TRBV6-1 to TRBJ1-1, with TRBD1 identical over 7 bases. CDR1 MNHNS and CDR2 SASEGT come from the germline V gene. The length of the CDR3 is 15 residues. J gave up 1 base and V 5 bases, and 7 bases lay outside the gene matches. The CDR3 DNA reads TGTGCCAGCAGTCCCCAACAGGGGAGGAACACTGAAGCTTTCTTT. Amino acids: CASSPQQGRNTEAFF.

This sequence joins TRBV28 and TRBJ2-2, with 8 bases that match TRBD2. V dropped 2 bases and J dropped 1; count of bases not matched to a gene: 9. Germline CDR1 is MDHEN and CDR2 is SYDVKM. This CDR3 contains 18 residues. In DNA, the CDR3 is TGTGCCAGCAGTTTAGGCCTCGGGAGCGGGGGGAACACCGGGGAGCTGTTTTTT. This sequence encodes CASSLGLGSGGNTGELFF.

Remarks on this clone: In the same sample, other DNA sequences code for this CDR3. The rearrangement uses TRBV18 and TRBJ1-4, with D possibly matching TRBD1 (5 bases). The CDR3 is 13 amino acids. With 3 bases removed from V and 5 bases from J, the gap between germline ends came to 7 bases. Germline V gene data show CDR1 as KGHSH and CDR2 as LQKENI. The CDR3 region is CASSPGRNEKLFF. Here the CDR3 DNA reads TGTGCCAGCTCACCGGGACGCAATGAAAAACTGTTTTTT.

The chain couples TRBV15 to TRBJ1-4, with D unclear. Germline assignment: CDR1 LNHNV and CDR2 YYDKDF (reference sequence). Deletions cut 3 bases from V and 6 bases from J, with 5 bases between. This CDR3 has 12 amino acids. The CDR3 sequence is CATSRSYEKLFF. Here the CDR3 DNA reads TGTGCCACCAGCAGGAGTTATGAAAAACTGTTTTTT.

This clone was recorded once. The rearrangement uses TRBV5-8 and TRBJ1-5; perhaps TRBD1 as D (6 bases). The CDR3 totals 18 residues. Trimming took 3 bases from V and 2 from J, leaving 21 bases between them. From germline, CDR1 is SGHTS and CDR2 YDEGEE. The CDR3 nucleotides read TGTGCCAGCAGCTCTGCAGTCTGGGGGCACGGGGGCAATCAGCCCCAGCATTTT. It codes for CASSSAVWGHGGNQPQHF.

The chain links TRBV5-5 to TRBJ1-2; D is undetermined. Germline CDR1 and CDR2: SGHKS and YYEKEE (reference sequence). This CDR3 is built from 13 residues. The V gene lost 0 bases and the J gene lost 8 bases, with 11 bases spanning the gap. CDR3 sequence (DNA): TGTGCCAGCAGCTTGGAAGCAGAAGGGGGCTACACCTTC. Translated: CASSLEAEGGYTF.

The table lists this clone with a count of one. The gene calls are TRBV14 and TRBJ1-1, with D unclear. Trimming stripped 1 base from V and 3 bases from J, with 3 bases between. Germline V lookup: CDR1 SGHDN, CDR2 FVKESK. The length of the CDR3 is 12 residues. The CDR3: CASSQVYTEAFF. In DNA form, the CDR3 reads TGTGCCAGCAGCCAAGTTTACACTGAAGCTTTCTTT.

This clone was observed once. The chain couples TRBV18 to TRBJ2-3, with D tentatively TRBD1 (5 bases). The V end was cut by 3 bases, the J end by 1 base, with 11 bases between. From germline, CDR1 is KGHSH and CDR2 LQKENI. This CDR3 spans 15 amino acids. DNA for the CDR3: TGTGCCAGCTCACCCAGGGTAGGGGGCACAGATACGCAGTATTTT. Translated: CASSPRVGGTDTQYF.

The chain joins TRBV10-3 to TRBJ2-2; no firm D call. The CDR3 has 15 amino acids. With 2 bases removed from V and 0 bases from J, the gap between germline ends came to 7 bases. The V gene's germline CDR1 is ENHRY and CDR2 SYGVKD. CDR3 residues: CAISEMQTNTGELFF. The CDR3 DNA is TGTGCCATCAGTGAGATGCAAACGAACACCGGGGAGCTGTTTTTT.

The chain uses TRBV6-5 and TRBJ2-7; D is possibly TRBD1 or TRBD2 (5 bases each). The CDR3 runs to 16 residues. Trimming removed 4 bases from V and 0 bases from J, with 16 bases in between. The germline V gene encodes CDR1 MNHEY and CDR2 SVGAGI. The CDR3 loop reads CASSFTGTVSSYEQYF. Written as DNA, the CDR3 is TGTGCCAGCAGTTTCACCGGGACGGTGAGCTCCTACGAGCAGTACTTC.

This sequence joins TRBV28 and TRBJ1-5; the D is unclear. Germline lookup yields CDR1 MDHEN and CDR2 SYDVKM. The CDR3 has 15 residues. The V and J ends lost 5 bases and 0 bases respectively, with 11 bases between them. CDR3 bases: TGTGCCAGCAGTCCCCCCGTTTATAGCAATCAGCCCCAGCATTTT. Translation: CASSPPVYSNQPQHF.

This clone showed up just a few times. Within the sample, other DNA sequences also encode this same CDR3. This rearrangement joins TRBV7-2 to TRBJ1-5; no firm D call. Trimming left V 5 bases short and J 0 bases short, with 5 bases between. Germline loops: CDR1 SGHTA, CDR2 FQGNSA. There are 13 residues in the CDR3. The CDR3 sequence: CASSLNSNQPQHF. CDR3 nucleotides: TGTGCCAGCAGCCTCAATAGCAATCAGCCCCAGCATTTT.

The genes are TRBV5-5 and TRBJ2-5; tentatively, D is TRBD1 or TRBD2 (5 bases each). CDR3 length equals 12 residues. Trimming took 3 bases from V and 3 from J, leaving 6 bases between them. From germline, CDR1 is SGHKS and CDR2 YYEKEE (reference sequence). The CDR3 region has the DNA TGTGCCAGCAGCTGGGGGAAAGAGACCCAGTACTTC. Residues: CASSWGKETQYF. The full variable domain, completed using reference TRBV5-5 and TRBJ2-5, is DAGVTQSPTHLIKTRGQQVTLRCSPISGHKSVSWYQQVLGQGPQFIFQYYEKEERGRGNFPDRFSARQFPNYSSELNVNALLLGDSALYLCASSWGKETQYFGPGTRLLVL.

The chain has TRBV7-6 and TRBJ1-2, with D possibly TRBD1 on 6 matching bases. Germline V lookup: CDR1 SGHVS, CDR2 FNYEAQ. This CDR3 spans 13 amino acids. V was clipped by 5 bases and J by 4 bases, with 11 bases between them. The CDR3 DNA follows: TGTGCCAGCAGCCGGGGGGGGGCCTATGGCTACACCTTC. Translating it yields CASSRGGAYGYTF.

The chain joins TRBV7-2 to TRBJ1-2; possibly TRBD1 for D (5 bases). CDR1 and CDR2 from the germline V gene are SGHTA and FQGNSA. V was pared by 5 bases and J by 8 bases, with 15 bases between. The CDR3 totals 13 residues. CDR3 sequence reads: CASSPGGGIGYTF. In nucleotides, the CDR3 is TGTGCCAGCAGCCCCGGGGGAGGTATCGGCTACACCTTC.

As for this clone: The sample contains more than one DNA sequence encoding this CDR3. The CDR3 DNA is TGTGCCAGTAGCCAACCAGGGGGGAGCTATGGCTACACCTTC. This codes for CASSQPGGSYGYTF. This rearrangement joins TRBV19 to TRBJ1-2, with 7 bases aligning to TRBD1. V lost 6 bases and J lost 4; bases outside the gene matches: 8. This CDR3 is 14 amino acids long. The germline V gene has CDR1 LNHDA and CDR2 SQIVND (reference sequence).

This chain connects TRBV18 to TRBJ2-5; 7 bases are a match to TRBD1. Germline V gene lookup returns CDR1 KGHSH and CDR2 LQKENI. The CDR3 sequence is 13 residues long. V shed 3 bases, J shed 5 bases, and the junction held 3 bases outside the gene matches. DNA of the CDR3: TGTGCCAGCTCACCCGGGACAGTCGAGACCCAGTACTTC. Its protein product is CASSPGTVETQYF. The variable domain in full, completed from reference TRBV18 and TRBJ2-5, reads NAGVMQNPRHLVRRRGQEARLRCSPMKGHSHVYWYRQLPEEGLKFMVYLQKENIIDESGMPKERFSAEFPKEGPSILRIQQVVRGDSAAYFCASSPGTVETQYFGPGTRLLVL.

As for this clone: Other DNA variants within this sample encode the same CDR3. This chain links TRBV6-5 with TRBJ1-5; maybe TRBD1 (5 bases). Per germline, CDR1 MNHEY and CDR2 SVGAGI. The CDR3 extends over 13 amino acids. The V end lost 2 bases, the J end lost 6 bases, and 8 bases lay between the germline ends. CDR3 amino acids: CASSYAGGQPQHF. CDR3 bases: TGTGCCAGCAGTTACGCGGGGGGTCAGCCCCAGCATTTT.

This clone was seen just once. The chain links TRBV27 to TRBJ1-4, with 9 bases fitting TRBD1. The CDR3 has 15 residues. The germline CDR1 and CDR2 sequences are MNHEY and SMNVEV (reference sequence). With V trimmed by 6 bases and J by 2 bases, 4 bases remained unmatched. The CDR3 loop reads CASSKQGATNEKLFF. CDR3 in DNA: TGTGCCAGCAGCAAACAGGGGGCCACTAATGAAAAACTGTTTTTT.

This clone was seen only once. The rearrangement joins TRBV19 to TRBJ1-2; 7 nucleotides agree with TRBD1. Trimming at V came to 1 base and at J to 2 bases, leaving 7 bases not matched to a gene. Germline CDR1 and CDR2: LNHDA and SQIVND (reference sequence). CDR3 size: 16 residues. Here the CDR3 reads CASSIVPGQTNYGYTF. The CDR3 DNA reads TGTGCCAGTAGTATAGTCCCGGGACAGACAAACTATGGCTACACCTTC.

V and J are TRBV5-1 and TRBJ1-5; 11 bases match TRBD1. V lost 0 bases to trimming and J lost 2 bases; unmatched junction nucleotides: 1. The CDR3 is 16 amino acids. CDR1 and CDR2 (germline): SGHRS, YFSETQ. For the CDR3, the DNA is TGCGCCAGCAGCTTGGAGGGACAGGGGGGCAATCAGCCCCAGCATTTT. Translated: CASSLEGQGGNQPQHF. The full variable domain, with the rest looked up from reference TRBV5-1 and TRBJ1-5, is KAGVTQTPRYLIKTRGQQVTLSCSPISGHRSVSWYQQTPGQGLQFLFEYFSETQRNKGNFPGRFSGRQFSNSRSEMNVSTLELGDSALYLCASSLEGQGGNQPQHFGDGTRLSIL.

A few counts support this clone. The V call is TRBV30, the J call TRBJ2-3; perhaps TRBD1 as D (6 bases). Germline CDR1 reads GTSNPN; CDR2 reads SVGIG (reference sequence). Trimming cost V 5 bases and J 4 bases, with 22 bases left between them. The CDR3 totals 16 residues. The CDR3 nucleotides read TGTGCCTGGGTTTCTGCAGGGCCAGGGGTGGCAGATACGCAGTATTTT. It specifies CAWVSAGPGVADTQYF.

The CDR3 DNA is TGCGCCAGCAGCCACGTGAGGGGAGTCGCGTCCTACGAGCAGTACTTC. Protein: CASSHVRGVASYEQYF. The chain links TRBV4-1 to TRBJ2-7; D assignment may be TRBD1 or TRBD2 (5 bases each). Trimming shortened V by 3 bases and J by 1 base, and 16 bases separated the two germline ends. The germline V gene has CDR1 MGHRA and CDR2 YSYEKL. This CDR3 is built from 16 residues.

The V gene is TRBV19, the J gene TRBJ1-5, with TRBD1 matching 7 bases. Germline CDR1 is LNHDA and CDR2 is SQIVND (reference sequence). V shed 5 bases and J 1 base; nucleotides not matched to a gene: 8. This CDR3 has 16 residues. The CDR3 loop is CASSDKTGFSNQPQHF. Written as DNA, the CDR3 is TGTGCCAGTAGTGACAAGACAGGGTTCAGCAATCAGCCCCAGCATTTT.

CDR3: CATSARSSSYEQYF. The CDR3 nucleotides read TGTGCCACCTCGGCCCGTTCCAGCTCCTACGAGCAGTACTTC. The V call is TRBV6-6, the J call TRBJ2-7; D remains unclear. The germline gives CDR1 MNHNY, CDR2 SVGAGI (reference sequence). Trimming pared 10 bases from V and 0 bases from J, leaving 16 bases between. The CDR3 contains 14 residues.

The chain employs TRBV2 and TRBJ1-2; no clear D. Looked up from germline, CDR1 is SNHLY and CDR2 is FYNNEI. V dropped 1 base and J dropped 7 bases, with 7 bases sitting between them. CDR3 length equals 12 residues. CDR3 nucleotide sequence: TGTGCCAGCAGTGAAGGGACGCGTGGCTACACCTTC. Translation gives CASSEGTRGYTF.